This T cell receptor beta chain was sequenced during a study of blood T cell repertoires in COVID-19. Study details: Samples of COVID-19 (acute and convalescent) were obtained from the United States, Italy and Spain.

Under the authors' procedure: Cell counts per sample came from amplifying reference gene primers. The method was immunoSEQ multiplex PCR; TCRdb's version includes in-frame clones alone and lacks a portion of them. Clone size and V and J calls were adopted from that table, with D and trimming inferred from the DNA. The table records around 150,000 clones, 65% to 90% of them present only once. This clonotype was sampled from a woman between 45 and 65 years old in a cohort sampled during active or convalescent COVID-19. Material: peripheral blood.

The CDR3 protein is CASSHVTGEGYTF. In nucleotides, the CDR3 is TGTGCCAGCAGCCACGTAACAGGGGAGGGCTACACCTTC. The chain links TRBV3-1 (or the pseudogene TRBV3-2) to TRBJ1-2, with TRBD1 identical over 7 bases. There are 13 residues in the CDR3. After removal of 3 bases from V and 8 bases from J, the junction contained 6 bases not matched to a gene. Germline V gene lookup returns CDR1 LGHDT and CDR2 YNNKEL (reference sequence).